This T cell receptor (beta chain) was found in a study of regulatory T cells in long-lasting Graves disease. iRepertoire HTBI primers and Arm-PCR of CDR3 regions built TCR beta libraries. TCRdb analysed the multiplex PCR reads with MiXCR anew, one entry per CDR3 protein. The table has some 330,000 distinct CDR3 sequences, about 10% seen once; the top ten hold approximately 17%. Stated time point: newly diagnosed GD, antithyroid drugs for less than 3 months. Following extraction of RNA from PBMCs, that RNA was used to make the TCR library. The CDR3 has 15 amino acids. V lost 2 bases, J lost 0 bases, and 7 bases lay in between. This clonotype was picked up many times. The same data also contributed to another study, on T cells in Graves' hyperthyroidism and ophthalmopathy.

The specimen comprised peripheral blood mononuclear cells (PBMCs), sampled at new diagnosis, from a patient treated with antithyroid drugs. The V and J genes are TRBV12-3 or TRBV12-4 and TRBJ2-2; TRBD1 is a possible D gene (5 bases). The clonotype originates from a woman aged 18 to 35 with Graves disease. The CDR3 is CASSLRGTNTGELFF. CDR3 in DNA: TGTGCCAGCAGTTTAAGGGGTACGAACACCGGGGAGCTGTTTTTT.